These T cell receptor beta chains were read from a single sample in a study of PD-L1 blockade in urothelial cancer. Assay: immunoSEQ multiplex PCR; the TCRdb copy retains only in-frame clones and omits some. The sample contains tens of thousands of clones, approximately 83% of which appear only once. The material sequenced was PBMCs, taken around atezolizumab (anti-PD-L1) treatment. Receptor source: a man in his 70s with urothelial cancer. Each CDR3 is given without its conserved first and last residue. The order of the fields is V gene, J gene, CDR3 protein.

TRBV5-1	TRBJ2-7	ASSLVSSGSSHYEQY
TRBV27	TRBJ2-2	ASSRLAGGDTGELF
TRBV7-8	TRBJ2-3	ASSLGAGAVRLGAY
TRBV6-1	TRBJ2-7	ASSASGTSGPSSYEQY
TRBV9	TRBJ1-1	ASCRGLNTEAF
TRBV5-5	TRBJ1-1	ASSFTGATEAF
TRBV18	TRBJ1-1	ASSPETGNTEAF
TRBV9	TRBJ2-2	ASSVDGSGSNTGELF
TRBV4-1	TRBJ2-7	ASSQGRGHTYEQY
TRBV7-8	TRBJ2-7	ASSLVAGAREQY
TRBV28	TRBJ2-7	ASRSPGGGAYEQY
TRBV6-5	TRBJ1-1	ASRSIGAATEAF
TRBV4-1	TRBJ2-7	ASSQGFSGRGYEQY
TRBV7-9	TRBJ2-2	ASSPRNTGELF
TRBV2	TRBJ1-2	ASRDRDRNYGYT
TRBV2	TRBJ1-2	ASSGSDRSYGYT
TRBV4-2	TRBJ2-3	ASSQEGTGSRYAY
TRBV27	TRBJ2-1	ASSSTSGRTYNEQF
TRBV9	TRBJ2-7	ASSARDSFYEQY
TRBV28	TRBJ2-7	ASSGGGLAGYEQY
TRBV6-1	TRBJ2-1	ASSEGASGRNEQF
TRBV29-1	TRBJ1-4	SVDPGTGDNEKLF
TRBV28	TRBJ2-3	ASVQGQAGTQY
TRBV19	TRBJ1-2	ASSIMGQTNYGYT
TRBV4-2	TRBJ2-5	ASSSGTSGQETQY
TRBV29-1	TRBJ2-7	SVRTSSEQY
TRBV30	TRBJ2-1	AFGTSYNEQF
TRBV6-5	TRBJ2-3	ASSGLLAREAY
TRBV5-8	TRBJ2-3	ASSTIAGGVGTQY
TRBV19	TRBJ1-5	ASRGTGNQPQH
TRBV19	TRBJ2-3	ASSITQTGYSADTQY
TRBV15	TRBJ1-2	ATSRDAGEESYT
TRBV28	TRBJ2-2	ASSFSGAGTGELF
TRBV5-4	TRBJ2-5	ASSFTETGVETQY
TRBV19	TRBJ1-4	ASSRARGPNEKLF
TRBV30	TRBJ2-2	AWRAPSFTGELF
TRBV7-2	TRBJ2-1	ASILLRQSSYNEQF
TRBV7-3	TRBJ2-3	ASSQDRLSTDTQY
TRBV18	TRBJ2-3	ASSPGQRYAY
TRBV28	TRBJ2-7	ASSSLAGSSEQY
TRBV5-1	TRBJ1-2	ASSLTGTTKNYGYT
TRBV4-1	TRBJ1-3	ASSQDPQGSGNTIY
TRBV15	TRBJ2-4	ATSRDIGTGDIQY
TRBV7-9	TRBJ2-5	ASSLAGQGGETQY
TRBV5-1	TRBJ2-5	ASTQGQGETQY
TRBV5-1	TRBJ2-5	ASSLASTTAQETQY
TRBV7-9	TRBJ2-2	ASSSQREIIGGELF
TRBV27	TRBJ2-7	ASSLSGGDEQY